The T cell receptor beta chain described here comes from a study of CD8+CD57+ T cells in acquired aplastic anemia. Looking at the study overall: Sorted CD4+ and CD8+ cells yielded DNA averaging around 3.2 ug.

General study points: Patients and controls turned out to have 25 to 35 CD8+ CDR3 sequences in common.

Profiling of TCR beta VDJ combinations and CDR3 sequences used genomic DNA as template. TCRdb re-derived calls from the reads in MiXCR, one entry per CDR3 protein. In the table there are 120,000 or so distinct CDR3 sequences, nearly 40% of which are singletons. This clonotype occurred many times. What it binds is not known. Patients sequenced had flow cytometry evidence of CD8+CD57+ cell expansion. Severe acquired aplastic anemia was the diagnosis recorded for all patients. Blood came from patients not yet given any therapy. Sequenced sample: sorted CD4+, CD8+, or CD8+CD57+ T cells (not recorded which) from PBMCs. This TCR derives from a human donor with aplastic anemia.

CDR3 nucleotides: TGTGCCAGCAGCCCCACTGGACAGAAGCAGTTCTTC. Protein: CASSPTGQKQFF. The chain couples TRBV5-5 to TRBJ2-1; D may be TRBD1 (6 bases). CDR1 SGHKS and CDR2 YYEKEE come from the germline V gene (reference sequence). The V and J ends lost 4 bases and 11 bases respectively, with 13 bases between them. The CDR3 contains 12 residues.